These T cell receptor beta chains were read from a single sample in a study of blood T cell repertoires in COVID-19. Data came from immunoSEQ multiplex PCR; TCRdb stores just in-frame clones and leaves some out. The sample carries 430,000 or so clones, around 87% recorded once. Sequenced input: PBMCs or T cells enriched from blood (not recorded which). The receptors derive from a woman aged 40 to 50 who had recovered from COVID-19. CDR3s include the opening cysteine and the closing phenylalanine or tryptophan. Fields, in order: D gene, clone size, V gene, J gene, CDR3 DNA, CDR3 protein. D genes are given only for firm matches. Size is omitted from some rows. Given values are once, few, many or a class for expanded clones.

.	few	TRBV6-5	TRBJ1-1	TGTGCCAGCAGTTACCCGGGACAATCGGCTTTCTTT	CASSYPGQSAFF
TRBD2	.	TRBV4-3	TRBJ2-2	TGCGCCAGCAGCCAAGACCCAGCGGGAGCCAGCACCGGGGAGCTGTTTTTT	CASSQDPAGASTGELFF
TRBD1	.	TRBV20-1	TRBJ2-5	TGCAGTGCTAGTGGGGGACAGGGGAAGATCGGGACCCAGTACTTC	CSASGGQGKIGTQYF
TRBD2	.	TRBV9	TRBJ2-1	TGTGCCAGCAGCGCGGGACTAGCGGGCTACAATGAGCAGTTCTTC	CASSAGLAGYNEQFF
TRBD1	.	TRBV5-4	TRBJ1-2	TGTGCCAGCAGCCCGAGACAGGGGGACTATGGCTACACCTTC	CASSPRQGDYGYTF
.	.	TRBV29-1	TRBJ2-3	TGCAGCGGAGGACAGTTGAGCGCAGATACGCAGTATTTT	CSGGQLSADTQYF
TRBD1	.	TRBV19	TRBJ2-2	TGTGCCAGTAGCTCGGGACAGGGGTCCACCGGGGAGCTGTTTTTT	CASSSGQGSTGELFF
.	.	TRBV7-2	TRBJ1-3	TGTGCCAGCAGCTTAGTCGCGGGAAACACCATATATTTT	CASSLVAGNTIYF
TRBD1	.	TRBV5-8	TRBJ1-1	TGTGCCAGCAGCTTTACCGGGACAGGGACTTCTATGAACACTGAAGCTTTCTTT	CASSFTGTGTSMNTEAFF
.	.	TRBV3-1/TRBV3-2	TRBJ2-5	TGTGCCAGCAGCCGTGTCGGAGGGGACGCCCAGTACTTC	CASSRVGGDAQYF
TRBD1	once	TRBV7-8	TRBJ1-2	TGTGCCAGCAGCTTAGGGACAGGGATAACCTATGGCTACACCTTC	CASSLGTGITYGYTF
.	.	TRBV3-1/TRBV3-2	TRBJ2-7	TGTGCCAGCACGACAGGTCTCGTCAACGAGCAGTACTTC	CASTTGLVNEQYF
.	.	TRBV5-1	TRBJ1-6	TGCGCCAGCAGTTCGACAGATTCACCCCTCCACTTT	CASSSTDSPLHF
.	.	TRBV18	TRBJ2-3	TGTGCCAGCTCACCACCCCTATCCACAGATACGCAGTATTTT	CASSPPLSTDTQYF
TRBD2	.	TRBV6-5	TRBJ2-7	TGTGCCAGCAGTTCCCTCGGGACTAGCGGGAGAGTTGAGCAGTACTTC	CASSSLGTSGRVEQYF
.	.	TRBV9	TRBJ1-2	TGTGCCAGCAGCGTAGGTCTATCGGGTAACTATGGCTACACCTTC	CASSVGLSGNYGYTF
TRBD1	.	TRBV4-3	TRBJ1-4	TGCGCCAGCAGCCAAGATCCCCGGACAGGGGGGCCTAATGAAAAACTGTTTTTT	CASSQDPRTGGPNEKLFF
TRBD1	.	TRBV7-2	TRBJ2-5	TGTGCCAGCAGACCAACACAACCGGGACAGGCCATAAGTGCCCAGTACTTC	CASRPTQPGQAISAQYF
TRBD1	.	TRBV10-3	TRBJ1-5	TGTGCCATCCAGGGGGACGGAGTTGGGCCCCAGCATTTT	CAIQGDGVGPQHF
.	.	TRBV5-8	TRBJ1-1	TGTGCCAGCAGCCATAGGACAATTACTGAAGCTTTCTTT	CASSHRTITEAFF
.	.	TRBV13	TRBJ1-4	TGTGCCAGCAGCTCGAGGGCGGGAGAAAAACTGTTTTTT	CASSSRAGEKLFF
TRBD2	.	TRBV7-9	TRBJ2-7	TGTGCCAGCAGCTTAGCGTCTAGCGGGAGCCACGAGCAGTACTTC	CASSLASSGSHEQYF
.	once	TRBV20-1	TRBJ1-1	TGCAGTGCTCCACAGAACACTGAAGCTTTCTTT	CSAPQNTEAFF
.	.	TRBV5-4	TRBJ2-3	TGTGCCAGCAGCTTGGAGGAGGGGGCGGCAGATACGCAGTATTTT	CASSLEEGAADTQYF
TRBD1	.	TRBV4-3	TRBJ1-2	TGCGCCAGCAGCCAAGAAACAGGGGGCGGCGGCTACACCTTC	CASSQETGGGGYTF
TRBD2	few	TRBV7-8	TRBJ2-7	TGTGCCAGCAGCTTTAGAATAGCGGGAGTAGACACCTACGAGCAGTACTTC	CASSFRIAGVDTYEQYF
TRBD2	once	TRBV7-8	TRBJ2-2	TGTGCCAGCAGCCTACTAGCGGTCGCGAACACCGGGGAGCTGTTTTTT	CASSLLAVANTGELFF
TRBD1	.	TRBV10-3	TRBJ1-2	TGTGCCATCAGTGTAGGACAGGGCGAGGTCTATGGCTACACCTTC	CAISVGQGEVYGYTF
TRBD1	.	TRBV28	TRBJ1-2	TGTGCCAGCGGATATGGACAGGGGGCTTATGGCTACACCTTC	CASGYGQGAYGYTF
.	.	TRBV5-6	TRBJ1-5	TGTGCCAGCAGCTTGGGGGGCGGGGTAGGGGAGAATCAGCCCCAGCATTTT	CASSLGGGVGENQPQHF
TRBD2	.	TRBV4-1	TRBJ2-1	TGCGCCAGCAGCCTCGTCGGGACTAGCGCGGGTAATGAGCAGTTCTTC	CASSLVGTSAGNEQFF
.	.	TRBV6-2/TRBV6-3	TRBJ2-2	TGTGCCAGCAGTTACGAGGCGCGGGCCGGGGAGCTGTTTTTT	CASSYEARAGELFF
.	.	TRBV3-1/TRBV3-2	TRBJ1-1	TGTGCCAGCAGCCAAGGCCCAGGGTGGAACACTGAAGCTTTCTTT	CASSQGPGWNTEAFF
.	few	TRBV27	TRBJ1-5	TGTGCCAGCAGTCCCCCTAGGGGACCCCAGCATTTT	CASSPPRGPQHF
TRBD1	.	TRBV5-1	TRBJ1-5	TGCGCCAGCAGGGGACAGCCAAATCAGCCCCAGCATTTT	CASRGQPNQPQHF